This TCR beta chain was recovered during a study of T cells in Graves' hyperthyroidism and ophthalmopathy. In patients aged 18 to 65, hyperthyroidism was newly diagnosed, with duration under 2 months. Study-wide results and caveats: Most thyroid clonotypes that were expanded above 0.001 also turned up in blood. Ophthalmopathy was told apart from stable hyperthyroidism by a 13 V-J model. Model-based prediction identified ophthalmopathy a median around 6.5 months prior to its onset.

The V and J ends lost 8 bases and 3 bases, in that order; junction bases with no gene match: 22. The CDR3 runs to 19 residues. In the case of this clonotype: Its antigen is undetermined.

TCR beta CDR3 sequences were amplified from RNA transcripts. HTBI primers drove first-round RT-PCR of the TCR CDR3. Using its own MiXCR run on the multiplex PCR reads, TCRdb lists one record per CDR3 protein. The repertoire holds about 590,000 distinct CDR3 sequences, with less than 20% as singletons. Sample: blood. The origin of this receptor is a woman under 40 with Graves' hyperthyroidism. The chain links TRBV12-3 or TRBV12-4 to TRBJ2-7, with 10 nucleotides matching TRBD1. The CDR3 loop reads CASSPGDRGAQRIHYEQYF. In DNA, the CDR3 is TGTGCCAGCTCACCAGGGGACAGGGGAGCCCAAAGGATTCACTACGAGCAGTACTTC.